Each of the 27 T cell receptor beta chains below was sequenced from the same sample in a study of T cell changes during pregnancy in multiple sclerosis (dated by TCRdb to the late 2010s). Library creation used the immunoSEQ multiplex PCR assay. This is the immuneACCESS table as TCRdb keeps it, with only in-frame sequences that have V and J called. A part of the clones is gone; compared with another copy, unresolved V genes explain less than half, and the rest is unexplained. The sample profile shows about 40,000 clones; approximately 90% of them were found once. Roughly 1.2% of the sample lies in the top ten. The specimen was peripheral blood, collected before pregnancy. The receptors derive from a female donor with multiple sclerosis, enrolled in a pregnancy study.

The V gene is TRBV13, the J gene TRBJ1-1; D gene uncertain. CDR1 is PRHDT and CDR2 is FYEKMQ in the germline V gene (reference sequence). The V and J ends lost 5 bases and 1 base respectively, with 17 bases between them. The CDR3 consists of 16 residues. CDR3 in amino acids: CASSPRLIQRNTEAFF. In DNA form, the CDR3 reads TGTGCCAGCAGCCCGCGATTGATCCAACGGAACACTGAAGCTTTCTTT.

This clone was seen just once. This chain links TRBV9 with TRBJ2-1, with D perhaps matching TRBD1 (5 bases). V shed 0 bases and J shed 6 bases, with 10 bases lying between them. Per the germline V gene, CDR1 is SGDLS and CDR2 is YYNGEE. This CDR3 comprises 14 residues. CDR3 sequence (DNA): TGTGCCAGCAGCGTAGACGCCAGGGTCAATGAGCAGTTCTTC. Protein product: CASSVDARVNEQFF.

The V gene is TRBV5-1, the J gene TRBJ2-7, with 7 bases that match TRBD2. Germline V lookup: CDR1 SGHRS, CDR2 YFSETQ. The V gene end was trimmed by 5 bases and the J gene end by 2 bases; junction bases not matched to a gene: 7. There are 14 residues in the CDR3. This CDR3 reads CASSTGGRPYEQYF. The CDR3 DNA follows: TGCGCCAGCAGTACGGGCGGGAGACCCTACGAGCAGTACTTC.

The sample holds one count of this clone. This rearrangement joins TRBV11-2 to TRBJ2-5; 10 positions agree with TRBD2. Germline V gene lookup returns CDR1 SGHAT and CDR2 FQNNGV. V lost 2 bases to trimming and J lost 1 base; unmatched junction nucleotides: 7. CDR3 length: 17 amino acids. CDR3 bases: TGTGCCAGCAGCTTAACGGTCCGGACTAGCGGCCAAGAGACCCAGTACTTC. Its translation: CASSLTVRTSGQETQYF. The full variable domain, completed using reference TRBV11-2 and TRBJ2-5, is EAGVAQSPRYKIIEKRQSVAFWCNPISGHATLYWYQQILGQGPKLLIQFQNNGVVDDSQLPKDRFSAERLKGVDSTLKIQPAKLEDSAVYLCASSLTVRTSGQETQYFGPGTRLLVL.

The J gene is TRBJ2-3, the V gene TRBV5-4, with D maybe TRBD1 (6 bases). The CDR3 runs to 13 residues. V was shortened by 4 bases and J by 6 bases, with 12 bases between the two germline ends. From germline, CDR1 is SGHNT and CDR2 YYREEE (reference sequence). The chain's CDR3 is CASSQDREDTQYF. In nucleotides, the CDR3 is TGTGCCAGCAGCCAGGACAGAGAGGATACGCAGTATTTT.

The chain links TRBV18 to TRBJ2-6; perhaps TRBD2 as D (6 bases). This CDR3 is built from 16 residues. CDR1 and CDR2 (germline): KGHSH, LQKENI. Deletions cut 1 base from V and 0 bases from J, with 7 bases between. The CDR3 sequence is CASSPLGGSGANVLTF. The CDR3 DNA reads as TGTGCCAGCTCACCACTGGGGGGCTCTGGGGCCAACGTCCTGACTTTC.

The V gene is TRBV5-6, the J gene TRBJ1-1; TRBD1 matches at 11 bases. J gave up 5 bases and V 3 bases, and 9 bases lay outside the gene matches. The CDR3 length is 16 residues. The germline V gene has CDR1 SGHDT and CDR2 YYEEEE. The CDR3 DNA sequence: TGTGCCAGCAGCTCCGGGACAGGGGGTAAAATTACTGAAGCTTTCTTT. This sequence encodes CASSSGTGGKITEAFF.

The CDR3 loop reads CASSSIAGTSYNEQFF. The CDR3 DNA is TGTGCCAGCAGTTCCATAGCGGGAACTTCCTACAATGAGCAGTTCTTC. The chain has TRBV28 and TRBJ2-1, with 8 bases fitting TRBD2. The germline gives CDR1 MDHEN, CDR2 SYDVKM. J lost 1 base, V lost 4 bases, and 6 bases had no gene match. The CDR3 spans 16 residues.

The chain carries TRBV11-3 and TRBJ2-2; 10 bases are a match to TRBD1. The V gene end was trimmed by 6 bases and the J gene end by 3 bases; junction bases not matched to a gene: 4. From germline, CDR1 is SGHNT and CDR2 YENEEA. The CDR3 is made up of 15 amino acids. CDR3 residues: CASRPGQGDTGELFF. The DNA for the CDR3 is TGTGCCAGCAGGCCTGGACAGGGGGACACCGGGGAGCTGTTTTTT. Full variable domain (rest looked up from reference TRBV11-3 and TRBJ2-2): EAGVVQSPRYKIIEKKQPVAFWCNPISGHNTLYWYLQNLGQGPELLIRYENEEAVDDSQLPKDRFSAERLKGVDSTLKIQPAELGDSAVYLCASRPGQGDTGELFFGEGSRLTVL.

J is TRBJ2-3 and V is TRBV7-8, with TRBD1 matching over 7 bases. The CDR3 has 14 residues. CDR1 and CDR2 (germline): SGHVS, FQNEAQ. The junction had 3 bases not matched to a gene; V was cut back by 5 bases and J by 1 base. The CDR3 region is CASSRGQGTDTQYF. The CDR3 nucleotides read TGTGCCAGCAGCCGCGGACAGGGCACAGATACGCAGTATTTT.

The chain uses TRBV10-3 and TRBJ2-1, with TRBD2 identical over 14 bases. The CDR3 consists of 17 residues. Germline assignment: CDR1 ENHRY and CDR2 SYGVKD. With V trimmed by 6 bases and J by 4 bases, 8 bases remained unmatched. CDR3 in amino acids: CAISSGLAGGGYNEQFF. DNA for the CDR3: TGTGCCATCAGCTCCGGACTAGCGGGAGGTGGATACAATGAGCAGTTCTTC.

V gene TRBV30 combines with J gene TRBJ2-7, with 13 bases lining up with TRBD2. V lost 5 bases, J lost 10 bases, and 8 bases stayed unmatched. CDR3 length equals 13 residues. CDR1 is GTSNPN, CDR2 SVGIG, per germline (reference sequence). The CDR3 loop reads CAWASTSGRNQYF. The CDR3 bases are TGTGCCTGGGCATCGACTAGCGGGAGGAACCAGTACTTC.

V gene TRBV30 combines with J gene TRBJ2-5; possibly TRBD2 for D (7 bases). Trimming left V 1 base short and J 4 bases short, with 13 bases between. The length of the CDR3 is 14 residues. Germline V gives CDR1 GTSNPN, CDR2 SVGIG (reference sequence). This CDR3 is CAWSEGGGGETQYF. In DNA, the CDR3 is TGTGCCTGGAGTGAGGGGGGAGGGGGAGAGACCCAGTACTTC.

CDR3 amino acids: CSAGRQVNYGYTF. CDR3 sequence (DNA): TGCAGCGCCGGTCGACAGGTTAACTATGGCTACACCTTC. The V and J genes are TRBV29-1 and TRBJ1-2; weak D call: TRBD1 (6 bases). This CDR3 is 13 amino acids long. V dropped 7 bases and J dropped 1 base, with 13 bases sitting between them. Per the germline V gene, CDR1 is SQVTM and CDR2 is ANQGSEA.

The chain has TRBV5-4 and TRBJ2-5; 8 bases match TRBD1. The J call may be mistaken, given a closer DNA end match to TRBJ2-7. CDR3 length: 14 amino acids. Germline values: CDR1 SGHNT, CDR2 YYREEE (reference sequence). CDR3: CASSYRDRSYEQYF. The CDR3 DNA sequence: TGTGCCAGCAGTTACCGGGACAGGTCCTACGAGCAGTACTTC.

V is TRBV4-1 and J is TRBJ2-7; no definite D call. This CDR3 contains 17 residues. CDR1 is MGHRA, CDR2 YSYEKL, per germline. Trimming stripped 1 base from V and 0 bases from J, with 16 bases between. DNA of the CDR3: TGCGCCAGCAGCCAAGGAACCAAGACTCTGAGCTCCTACGAGCAGTACTTC. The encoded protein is CASSQGTKTLSSYEQYF.

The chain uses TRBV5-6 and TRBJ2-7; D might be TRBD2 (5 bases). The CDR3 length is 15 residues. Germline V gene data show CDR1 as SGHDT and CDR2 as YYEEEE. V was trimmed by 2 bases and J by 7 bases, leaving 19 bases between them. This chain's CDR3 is CASSFREGAYWEQYF. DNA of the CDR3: TGTGCCAGCAGCTTCAGAGAGGGAGCGTATTGGGAGCAGTACTTC. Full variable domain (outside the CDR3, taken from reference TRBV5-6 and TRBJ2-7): DAGVTQSPTHLIKTRGQQVTLRCSPKSGHDTVSWYQQALGQGPQFIFQYYEEEERQRGNFPDRFSGHQFPNYSSELNVNALLLGDSALYLCASSFREGAYWEQYFGPGTRLTVT.

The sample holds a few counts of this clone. The CDR3 reads CASRSGGDYGYTF. The CDR3 DNA reads TGTGCCAGCAGAAGTGGAGGAGACTATGGCTACACCTTC. The chain couples TRBV28 to TRBJ1-2; no definite D call. From germline, CDR1 is MDHEN and CDR2 SYDVKM. Trimming removed 6 bases at V and 3 bases at J, with 11 bases between. The CDR3 consists of 13 residues.

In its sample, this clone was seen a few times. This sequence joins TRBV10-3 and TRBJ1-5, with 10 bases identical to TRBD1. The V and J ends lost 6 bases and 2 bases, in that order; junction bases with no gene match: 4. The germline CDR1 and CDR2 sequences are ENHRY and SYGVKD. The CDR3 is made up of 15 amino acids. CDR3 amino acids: CAISFGTGGNQPQHF. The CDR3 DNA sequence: TGTGCCATCAGCTTCGGGACAGGGGGCAATCAGCCCCAGCATTTT.

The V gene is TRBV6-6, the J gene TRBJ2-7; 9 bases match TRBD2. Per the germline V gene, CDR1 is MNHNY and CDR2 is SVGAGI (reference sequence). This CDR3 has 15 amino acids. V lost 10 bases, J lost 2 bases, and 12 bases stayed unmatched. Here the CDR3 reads CATTPARGGPYEQYF. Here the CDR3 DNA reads TGTGCCACGACCCCCGCGCGGGGGGGGCCCTACGAGCAGTACTTC.

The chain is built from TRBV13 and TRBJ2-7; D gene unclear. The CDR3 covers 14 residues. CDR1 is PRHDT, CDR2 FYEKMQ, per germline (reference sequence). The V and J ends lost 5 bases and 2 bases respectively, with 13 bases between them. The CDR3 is CASSRGLITYEQYF. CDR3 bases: TGTGCCAGCAGCAGAGGCCTGATAACCTACGAGCAGTACTTC. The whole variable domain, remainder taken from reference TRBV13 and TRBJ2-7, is AAGVIQSPRHLIKEKRETATLKCYPIPRHDTVYWYQQGPGQDPQFLISFYEKMQSDKGSIPDRFSAQQFSDYHSELNMSSLELGDSALYFCASSRGLITYEQYFGPGTRLTVT.

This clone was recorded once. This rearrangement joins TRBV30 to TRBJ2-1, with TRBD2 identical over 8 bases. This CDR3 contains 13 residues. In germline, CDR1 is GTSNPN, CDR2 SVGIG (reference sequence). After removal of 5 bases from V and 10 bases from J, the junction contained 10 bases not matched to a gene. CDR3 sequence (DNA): TGTGCCTGGGGCGGGGGGACGGAGAGAGAGCAGTTCTTC. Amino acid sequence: CAWGGGTEREQFF.

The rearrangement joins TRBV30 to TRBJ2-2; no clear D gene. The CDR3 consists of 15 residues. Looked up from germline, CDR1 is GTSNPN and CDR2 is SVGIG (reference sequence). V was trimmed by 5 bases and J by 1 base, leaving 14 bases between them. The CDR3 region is CAWGIDSLNTGELFF. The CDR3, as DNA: TGTGCCTGGGGTATTGACTCGTTGAACACCGGGGAGCTGTTTTTT.

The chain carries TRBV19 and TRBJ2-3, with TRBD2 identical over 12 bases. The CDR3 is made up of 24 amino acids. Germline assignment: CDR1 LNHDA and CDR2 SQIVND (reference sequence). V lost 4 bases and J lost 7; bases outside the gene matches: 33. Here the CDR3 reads CASSTFGGASGRGEIIVSPNTQYF. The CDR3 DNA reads TGTGCCAGTAGTACGTTCGGAGGGGCTAGCGGGAGGGGTGAAATCATTGTCTCCCCAAATACGCAGTATTTT.

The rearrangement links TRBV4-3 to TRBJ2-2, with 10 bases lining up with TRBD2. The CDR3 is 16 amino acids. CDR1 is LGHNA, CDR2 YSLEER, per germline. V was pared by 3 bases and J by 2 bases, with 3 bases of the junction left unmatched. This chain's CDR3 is CASSHWTSGNTGELFF. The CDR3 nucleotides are TGCGCCAGCAGCCACTGGACTAGCGGTAACACCGGGGAGCTGTTTTTT.

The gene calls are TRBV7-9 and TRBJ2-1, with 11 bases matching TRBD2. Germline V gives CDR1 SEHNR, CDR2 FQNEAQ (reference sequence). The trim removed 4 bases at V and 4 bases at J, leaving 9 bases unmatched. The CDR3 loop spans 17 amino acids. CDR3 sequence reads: CASSSRTSGLHYNEQFF. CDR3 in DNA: TGTGCCAGCAGCTCCCGGACTAGCGGGTTACATTACAATGAGCAGTTCTTC.

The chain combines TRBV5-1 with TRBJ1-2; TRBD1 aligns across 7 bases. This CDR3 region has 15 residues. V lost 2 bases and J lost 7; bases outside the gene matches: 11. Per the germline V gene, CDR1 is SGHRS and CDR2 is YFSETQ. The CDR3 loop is CASSFFASGGSGYTF. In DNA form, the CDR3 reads TGCGCCAGCAGCTTCTTCGCTTCAGGGGGGTCTGGCTACACCTTC.